The TCR beta chain under discussion was sequenced for a study of sequential checkpoint blockade in melanoma. Study-wide context: Arm A got nivolumab then ipilimumab; arm B the reverse, 1:1.

This sample's treatment: randomized to nivolumab then ipilimumab (arm A) or the reverse (arm B). None of the patients previously received DNA-damaging chemotherapy. From thawed PBMCs, live CD3+CD8+ cells negative for CD19 and CD56 were sorted. CDR1 and CDR2 from the germline V gene are PRHDT and FYEKMQ (reference sequence). J lost 4 bases, V lost 7 bases, and 14 bases had no gene match. The CDR3 runs 18 residues. Using immunoSEQ multiplex PCR, the repertoire was profiled, and TCRdb retains in-frame clones only, with some absent. The table includes fewer than 50,000 clones, around nine tenths detected once.

The rearrangement links TRBV13 to TRBJ2-2, with 11 positions matching TRBD2. Source: CD8+ T cells sorted from blood (inferred from file names), taken from a patient given nivolumab and ipilimumab in sequence. The sequence came from a human donor with melanoma. The CDR3 region has the DNA TGTGCCAGCAAGGAAATAGCGGGAGGGCCGTTTGGCACCGGGGAGCTGTTTTTT. Translation: CASKEIAGGPFGTGELFF. Drawing the rest from reference TRBV13 and TRBJ2-2, the complete variable domain is AAGVIQSPRHLIKEKRETATLKCYPIPRHDTVYWYQQGPGQDPQFLISFYEKMQSDKGSIPDRFSAQQFSDYHSELNMSSLELGDSALYFCASKEIAGGPFGTGELFFGEGSRLTVL.